One sample yielded the 10 T cell receptor beta chains listed below, sequenced in a study of post-analysis software for immune sequencing data. Study-wide results and caveats: About 5 TRBV segments were more frequent in patients than controls; TRBV5-6, TRBV5-1 and TRBV20-1 belonged to this group.

Carried by the TCR beta cDNA libraries were unique molecular identifiers. A single record per CDR3 protein comes from TCRdb applying MiXCR to the PCR reads. The sample contains more than 500,000 distinct CDR3 sequences, 30% to 40% of which appear only once. For these receptors, no antigen is known. The source material was blood. These receptors were obtained from a girl aged 2 to 17 with multiple sclerosis.

V usage is TRBV6-1 and J usage is TRBJ2-7; D is possibly TRBD2 (5 bases). V was shortened by 3 bases and J by 2 bases, with 20 bases between the two germline ends. Germline CDR1 and CDR2: MNHNS and SASEGT. This CDR3 is built from 17 residues. The CDR3 sequence: CASSDRRRAPEAYEQYF. The CDR3, as DNA: TGTGCCAGCAGTGACCGAAGGCGGGCTCCTGAGGCCTACGAGCAGTACTTC.

The chain recombines TRBV5-1 with TRBJ1-1; D call uncertain. The V gene lost 3 bases and the J gene lost 8 bases, with 11 bases spanning the gap. Germline V lookup: CDR1 SGHRS, CDR2 YFSETQ. The CDR3 is made up of 12 amino acids. CDR3 nucleotides: TGCGCCAGCAGCTCAGGACGGAAAGAAGCTTTCTTT. Its translation: CASSSGRKEAFF.

This chain joins TRBV6-4 and TRBJ2-1, with D possibly TRBD1 on 6 matching bases. Germline values: CDR1 MRHNA, CDR2 SNTAGT. This CDR3 spans 15 amino acids. The V end lost 2 bases, the J end lost 8 bases, and 16 bases lay between the germline ends. The chain's CDR3 is CASSDQGRGSDEQFF. CDR3 nucleotides: TGTGCCAGCAGTGACCAGGGGCGCGGTTCCGATGAGCAGTTCTTC.

The V gene is TRBV25-1, the J gene TRBJ1-3, with 8 bases lining up with TRBD1. The J segment lost 4 bases and the V segment lost 3 bases, leaving 2 bases of the junction unmatched. CDR1 is MGHDK and CDR2 is SYGVNS in the germline V gene. The CDR3 length is 14 residues. CDR3 amino acids: CASSDRGLGNTIYF. In DNA, the CDR3 is TGTGCCAGCAGTGACAGGGGGCTGGGAAACACCATATATTTT.

With respect to this clonotype: A junction boundary mismatches the germline segment, possibly from a read error. V gene TRBV19 combines with J gene TRBJ2-6; D is unclear. Germline V gives CDR1 LNHDA, CDR2 SQIVND (reference sequence). This CDR3 has 14 residues. The CDR3 DNA sequence: TGTGTCAGTAGTATAGACTCTGGGGCCAACGTCCTGACTTTC. Translating gives CVSSIDSGANVLTF.

This chain uses TRBV20-1 with TRBJ2-3; 8 nucleotides align to TRBD2. The V and J ends lost 2 bases and 0 bases, in that order; junction bases with no gene match: 10. Germline V gives CDR1 DFQATT, CDR2 SNEGSKA (reference sequence). This CDR3 is built from 17 residues. CDR3 sequence (DNA): TGCAGTGCTAGACTTCTCTCCGGGGGGGCTAGCACAGATACGCAGTATTTT. Translating it yields CSARLLSGGASTDTQYF.

The gene calls are TRBV20-1 and TRBJ1-5, with a possible D match to TRBD1 (6 bases). Trimming shortened V by 3 bases and J by 1 base, and 19 bases separated the two germline ends. This CDR3 comprises 17 residues. Germline V gene lookup returns CDR1 DFQATT and CDR2 SNEGSKA (reference sequence). CDR3 residues: CSASSGGAGLSNQPQHF. CDR3 DNA: TGCAGTGCTAGTAGCGGGGGCGCGGGCCTGAGCAATCAGCCCCAGCATTTT.

This clonotype was picked up a small number of times. The chain has TRBV5-1 and TRBJ1-1, with D unclear. CDR1 and CDR2 from the germline V gene are SGHRS and YFSETQ. V gave up 0 bases and J gave up 7 bases, with 10 bases separating them. The CDR3 runs to 13 residues. CDR3 loop: CASSLGGFFEAFF. DNA of the CDR3: TGCGCCAGCAGCTTGGGAGGGTTCTTTGAAGCTTTCTTT.

In its sample, this clonotype was seen a few times. The CDR3 here is CSVLYNEQFF. In nucleotides, the CDR3 is TGCAGCGTCCTTTACAATGAGCAGTTCTTC. The rearrangement links TRBV29-1 to TRBJ2-1; D not resolved. This CDR3 is built from 10 residues. With 6 bases removed from V and 4 bases from J, the gap between germline ends came to 4 bases. Germline V CDR1 and CDR2: SQVTM, ANQGSEA.

The V gene is TRBV12-3 or TRBV12-4, the J gene TRBJ2-5; 8 bases are shared with TRBD1. The CDR3 is 14 residues long. The junction had 8 bases not matched to a gene; V was cut back by 6 bases and J by 5 bases. CDR3 sequence reads: CASSIQGARETQYF. CDR3 sequence (DNA): TGTGCCAGCAGCATTCAGGGGGCGCGGGAGACCCAGTACTTC.